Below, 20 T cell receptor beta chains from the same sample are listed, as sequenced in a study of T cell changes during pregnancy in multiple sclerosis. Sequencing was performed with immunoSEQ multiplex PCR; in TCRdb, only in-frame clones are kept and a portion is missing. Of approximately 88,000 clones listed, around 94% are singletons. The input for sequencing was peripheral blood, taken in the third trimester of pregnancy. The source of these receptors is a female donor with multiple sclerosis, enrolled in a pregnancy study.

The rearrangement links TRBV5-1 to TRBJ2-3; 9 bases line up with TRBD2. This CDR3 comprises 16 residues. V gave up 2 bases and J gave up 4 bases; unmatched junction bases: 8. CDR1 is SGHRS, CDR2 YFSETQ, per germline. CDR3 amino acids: CASSLIGAGGADTQYF. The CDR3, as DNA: TGCGCCAGCAGCTTAATTGGAGCGGGAGGTGCAGATACGCAGTATTTT.

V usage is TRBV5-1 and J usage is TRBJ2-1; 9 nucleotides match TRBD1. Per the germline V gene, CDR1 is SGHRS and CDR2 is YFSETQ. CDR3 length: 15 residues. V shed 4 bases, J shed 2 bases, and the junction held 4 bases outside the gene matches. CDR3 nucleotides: TGCGCCAGCAGCCGCGGACAGGGGACCTACAATGAGCAGTTCTTC. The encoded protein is CASSRGQGTYNEQFF.

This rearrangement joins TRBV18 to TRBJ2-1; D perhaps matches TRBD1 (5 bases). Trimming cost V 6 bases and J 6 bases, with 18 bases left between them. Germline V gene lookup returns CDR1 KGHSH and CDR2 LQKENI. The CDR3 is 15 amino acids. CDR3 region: CASSRVSTGPNEQFF. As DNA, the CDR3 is TGTGCCAGCTCCCGCGTCTCTACAGGACCCAATGAGCAGTTCTTC.

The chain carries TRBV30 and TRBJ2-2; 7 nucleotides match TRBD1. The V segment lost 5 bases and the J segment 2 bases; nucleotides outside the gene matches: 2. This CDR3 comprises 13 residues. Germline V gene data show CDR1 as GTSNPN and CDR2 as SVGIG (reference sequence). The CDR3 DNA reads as TGTGCCTGGGACAGGGAAAACACCGGGGAGCTGTTTTTT. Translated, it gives CAWDRENTGELFF.

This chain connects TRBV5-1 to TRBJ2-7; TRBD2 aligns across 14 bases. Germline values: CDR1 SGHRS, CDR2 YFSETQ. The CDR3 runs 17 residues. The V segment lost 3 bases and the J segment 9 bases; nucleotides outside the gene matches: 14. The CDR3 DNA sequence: TGCGCCAGCAGCTCGGGACTAGCGGGAGATGATCGGGGGGGGCAGTACTTC. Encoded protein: CASSSGLAGDDRGGQYF. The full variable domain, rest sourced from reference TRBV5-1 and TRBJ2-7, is KAGVTQTPRYLIKTRGQQVTLSCSPISGHRSVSWYQQTPGQGLQFLFEYFSETQRNKGNFPGRFSGRQFSNSRSEMNVSTLELGDSALYLCASSSGLAGDDRGGQYFGPGTRLTVT.

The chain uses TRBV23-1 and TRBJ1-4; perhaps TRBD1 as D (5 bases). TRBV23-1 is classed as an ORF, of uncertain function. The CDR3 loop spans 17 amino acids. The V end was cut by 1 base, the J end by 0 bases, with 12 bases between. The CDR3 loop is CASSQFIGGATNEKLFF. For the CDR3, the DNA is TGCGCCAGCAGTCAATTTATCGGGGGGGCAACTAATGAAAAACTGTTTTTT.

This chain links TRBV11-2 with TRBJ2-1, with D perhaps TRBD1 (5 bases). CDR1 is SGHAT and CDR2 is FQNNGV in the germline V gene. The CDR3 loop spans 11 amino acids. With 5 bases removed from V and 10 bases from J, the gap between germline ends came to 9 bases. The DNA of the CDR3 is TGTGCCAGCAGCAGGGGTACCGAGCAGTTCTTC. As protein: CASSRGTEQFF.

This chain's CDR3 is CASRTGVSYEQYF. The CDR3 bases are TGTGCCAGCAGGACAGGGGTCTCCTACGAGCAGTACTTC. The chain combines TRBV2 with TRBJ2-7; 8 bases line up with TRBD1. J gave up 0 bases and V 6 bases, and 1 base lay outside the gene matches. The CDR3 extends over 13 amino acids. Looked up from germline, CDR1 is SNHLY and CDR2 is FYNNEI. Supplemented by reference TRBV2 and TRBJ2-7, the full variable domain reads EPEVTQTPSHQVTQMGQEVILRCVPISNHLYFYWYRQILGQKVEFLVSFYNNEISEKSEIFDDQFSVERPDGSNFTLKIRSTKLEDSAMYFCASRTGVSYEQYFGPGTRLTVT.

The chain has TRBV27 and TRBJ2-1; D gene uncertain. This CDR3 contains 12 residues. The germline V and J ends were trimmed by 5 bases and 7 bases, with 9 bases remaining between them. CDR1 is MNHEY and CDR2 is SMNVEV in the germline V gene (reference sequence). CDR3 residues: CASSRDRNEQFF. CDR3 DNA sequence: TGTGCCAGCAGTCGAGATCGGAATGAGCAGTTCTTC.

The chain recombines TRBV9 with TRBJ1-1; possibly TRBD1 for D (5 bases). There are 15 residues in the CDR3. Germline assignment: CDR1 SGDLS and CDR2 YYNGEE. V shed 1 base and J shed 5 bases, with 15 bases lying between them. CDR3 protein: CASSVKGWGGTEAFF. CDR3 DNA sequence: TGTGCCAGCAGCGTAAAGGGCTGGGGGGGGACTGAAGCTTTCTTT.

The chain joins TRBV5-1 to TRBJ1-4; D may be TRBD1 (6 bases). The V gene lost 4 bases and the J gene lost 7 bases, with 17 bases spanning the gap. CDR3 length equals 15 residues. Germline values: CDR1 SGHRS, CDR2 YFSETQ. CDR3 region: CASSEGTRGVEKLFF. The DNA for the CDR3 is TGCGCCAGCAGCGAAGGGACTAGGGGGGTTGAAAAACTGTTTTTT. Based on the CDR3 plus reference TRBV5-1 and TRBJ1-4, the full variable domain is KAGVTQTPRYLIKTRGQQVTLSCSPISGHRSVSWYQQTPGQGLQFLFEYFSETQRNKGNFPGRFSGRQFSNSRSEMNVSTLELGDSALYLCASSEGTRGVEKLFFGSGTQLSVL.

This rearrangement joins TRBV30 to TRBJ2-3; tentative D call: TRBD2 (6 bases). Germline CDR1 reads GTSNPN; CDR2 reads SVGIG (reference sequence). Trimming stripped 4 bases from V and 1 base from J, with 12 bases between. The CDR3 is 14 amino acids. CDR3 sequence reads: CAWMGGVGTDTQYF. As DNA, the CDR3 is TGTGCCTGGATGGGGGGAGTCGGCACAGATACGCAGTATTTT.

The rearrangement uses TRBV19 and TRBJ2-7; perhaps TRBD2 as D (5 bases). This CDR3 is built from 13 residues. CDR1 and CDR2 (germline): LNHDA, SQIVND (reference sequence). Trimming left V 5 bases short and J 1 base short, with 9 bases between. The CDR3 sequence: CASSVTSSYEQYF. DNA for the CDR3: TGTGCCAGTAGTGTCACTAGTTCCTACGAGCAGTACTTC.

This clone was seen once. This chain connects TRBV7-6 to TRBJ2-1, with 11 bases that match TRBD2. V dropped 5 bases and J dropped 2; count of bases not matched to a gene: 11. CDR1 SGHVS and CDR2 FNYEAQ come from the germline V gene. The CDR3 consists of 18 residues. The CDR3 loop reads CASSALTSGSPPYNEQFF. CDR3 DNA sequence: TGTGCCAGCAGCGCGCTTACTAGCGGGAGTCCTCCCTACAATGAGCAGTTCTTC.

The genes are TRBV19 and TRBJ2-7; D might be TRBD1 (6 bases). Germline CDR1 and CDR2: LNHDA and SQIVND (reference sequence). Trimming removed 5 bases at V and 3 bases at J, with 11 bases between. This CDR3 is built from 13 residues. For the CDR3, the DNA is TGTGCCAGTAGTCAAAACAGGGACTACGAGCAGTACTTC. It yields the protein CASSQNRDYEQYF.

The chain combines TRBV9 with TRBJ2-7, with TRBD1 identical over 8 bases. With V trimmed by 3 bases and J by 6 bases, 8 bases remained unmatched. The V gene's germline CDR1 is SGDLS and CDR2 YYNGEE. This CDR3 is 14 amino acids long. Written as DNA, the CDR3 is TGTGCCAGCAGCGCTCGGGACAGGCCGAGCGAGCAGTACTTC. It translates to CASSARDRPSEQYF.

CDR3 residues: CASSLGQGRNTEAFF. Here the CDR3 DNA reads TGTGCCAGCAGCCTAGGACAGGGGCGGAACACTGAAGCTTTCTTT. V usage is TRBV6-1 and J usage is TRBJ1-1; 9 positions agree with TRBD1. Germline V gives CDR1 MNHNS, CDR2 SASEGT. The J segment lost 1 base and the V segment lost 6 bases, leaving 6 bases of the junction unmatched. This CDR3 spans 15 amino acids.

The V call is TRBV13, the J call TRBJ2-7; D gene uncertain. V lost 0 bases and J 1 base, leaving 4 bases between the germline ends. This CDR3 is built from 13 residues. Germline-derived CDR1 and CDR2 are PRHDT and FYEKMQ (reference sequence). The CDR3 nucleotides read TGTGCCAGCAGCTTAGGGAGTTCCTACGAGCAGTACTTC. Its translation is CASSLGSSYEQYF.

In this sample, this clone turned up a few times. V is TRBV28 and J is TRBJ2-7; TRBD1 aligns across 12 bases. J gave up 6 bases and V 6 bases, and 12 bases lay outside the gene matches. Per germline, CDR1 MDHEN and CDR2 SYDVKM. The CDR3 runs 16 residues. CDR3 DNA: TGTGCCAGCAGCCCGCGGCAGGGACAGGGGGCTTTCGAGCAGTACTTC. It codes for CASSPRQGQGAFEQYF.

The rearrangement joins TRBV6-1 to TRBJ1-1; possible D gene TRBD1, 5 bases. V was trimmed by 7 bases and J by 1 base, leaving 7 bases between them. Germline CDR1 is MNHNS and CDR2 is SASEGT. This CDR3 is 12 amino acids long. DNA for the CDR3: TGTGCCAGCATCCAGGGGAACACTGAAGCTTTCTTT. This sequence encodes CASIQGNTEAFF.